The TCR beta chain under discussion was sequenced for a study of control samples from healthy donors and cancer patients. Germline V CDR1 and CDR2: SGHVS, FQNEAQ. The CDR3 covers 16 residues. V shed 3 bases and J 3 bases; nucleotides not matched to a gene: 8. The assay was immunoSEQ multiplex PCR, and TCRdb's table has in-frame clones only and misses some. The profile covers some 120,000 clones, with about 94% appearing a single time and 3.6% taken by the ten largest. The chain carries TRBV7-8 and TRBJ2-7; 10 bases align to TRBD2. The sample taken for sequencing was blood. This TCR was recovered from a man younger than 40 in good health. CDR3 sequence: CASSFQLAGTYYEQYF. DNA for the CDR3: TGTGCCAGCAGCTTCCAACTAGCGGGGACCTACTACGAGCAGTACTTC. Looking up the rest from reference TRBV7-8 and TRBJ2-7 gives the full variable domain: GAGVSQSPRYKVAKRGQDVALRCDPISGHVSLFWYQQALGQGPEFLTYFQNEAQLDKSGLPSDRFFAERPEGSVSTLKIQRTQQEDSAVYLCASSFQLAGTYYEQYFGPGTRLTVT.